The 3 T cell receptor beta chains reported below all come from one sample, sequenced in a study of read filtering for tumor transcriptome and immune sequencing. The library was built from roughly 400 ng RNA with molecular barcoded adaptors for alpha/delta and beta/gamma chains. TCRdb re-called the reads with MiXCR, one entry per CDR3 protein. The sample yields 50,000 or so distinct CDR3 sequences, more than 10% seen once. The sample comprised a population of CD138-negative cells sorted from bone marrow. These receptors were taken from a donor at least 40 years old with multiple myeloma.

This clonotype has ten or more counts. This chain links TRBV5-4 with TRBJ2-3, with a possible D match to TRBD1 (5 bases). V lost 2 bases, J lost 0 bases, and 13 bases lay in between. The length of the CDR3 is 16 residues. Germline CDR1 SGHNT, CDR2 YYREEE (reference sequence). CDR3 residues: CASSFVQGRSTDTQYF. DNA of the CDR3: TGTGCCAGCAGCTTCGTTCAGGGAAGGAGCACAGATACGCAGTATTTT.

The sample holds many counts of this clonotype. This chain joins TRBV28 and TRBJ2-7; 7 bases match TRBD2. The CDR3 is made up of 15 amino acids. V shed 3 bases and J 2 bases; nucleotides not matched to a gene: 7. Looked up from germline, CDR1 is MDHEN and CDR2 is SYDVKM. In nucleotides, the CDR3 is TGTGCCAGCAGTTTGGGAGCGGGGCAAACCTACGAGCAGTACTTC. Residues: CASSLGAGQTYEQYF.

This clonotype was seen many times. The chain combines TRBV20-1 with TRBJ2-1; D remains ambiguous. Looked up from germline, CDR1 is DFQATT and CDR2 is SNEGSKA (reference sequence). With 5 bases removed from V and 4 bases from J, the gap between germline ends came to 6 bases. The CDR3 runs 11 residues. The CDR3 nucleotides are TGCAGTGCTCTAACTTACAATGAGCAGTTCTTC. Protein: CSALTYNEQFF.